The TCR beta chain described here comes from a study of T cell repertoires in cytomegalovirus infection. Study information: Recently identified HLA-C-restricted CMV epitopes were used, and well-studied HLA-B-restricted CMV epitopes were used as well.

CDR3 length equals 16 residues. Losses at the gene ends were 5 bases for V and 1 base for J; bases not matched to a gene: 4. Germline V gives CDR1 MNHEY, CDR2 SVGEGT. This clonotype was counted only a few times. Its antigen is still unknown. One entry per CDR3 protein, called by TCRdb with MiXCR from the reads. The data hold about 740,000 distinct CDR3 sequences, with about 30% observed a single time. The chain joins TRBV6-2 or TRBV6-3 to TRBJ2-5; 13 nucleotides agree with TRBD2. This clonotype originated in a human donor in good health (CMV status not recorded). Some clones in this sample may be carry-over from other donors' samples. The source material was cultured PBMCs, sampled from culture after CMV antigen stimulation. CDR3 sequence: CASSRTSGSLQETQYF. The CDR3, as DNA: TGTGCCAGCAGTAGGACTAGCGGGAGCCTCCAAGAGACCCAGTACTTC.